This T cell receptor (beta chain) comes out of a study of naive and memory T cell subsets (dated by TCRdb to the late 2010s). With regard to the full study: The study applied an open-source, UMI-based TCR alpha and beta sequencing pipeline to sorted naive and memory peripheral blood T cell subsets. Complete agreement was observed between the functional CMV T cell responses and the IgG serology results. RNA was DNase-treated and reverse transcribed with TCR constant-region primers, mostly using SuperScript III.

The germline V gene supplies CDR1 SGHTA and CDR2 FQGNSA. Trimming takes 2 bases from V and 5 bases from J, and the germline ends sit 19 bases apart. Inclusive of the bounding cysteine and phenylalanine, the CDR3 is 17 residues long. Of the read, only the CDR3 DNA is kept; its 51 bases are in frame from base 1. From the second PCR step on, the TCR alpha and beta chain libraries were amplified in separate reactions. To determine each donor's CMV status, fresh PBMCs were stimulated overnight with CMV viral lysate, and IFNgamma production from CD4+ T cells was then assessed. CD4 T cells were positively selected with Miltenyi beads, followed by positive selection of CD8 T cells from the CD4-negative fraction. Cells were stained for CD3, CD4, CD8, CD45RA, CD27 and a live/dead dye and were sorted on a BD Aria II into four subsets based on CD45RA and CD27. Blood came from a few healthy volunteers, each fractionated into CD4 and CD8 T cells and then into four differentiation subsets. About 120 ml of peripheral blood was taken from each donor, and PBMC were separated by density-gradient centrifugation on Ficoll-Paque PLUS. The sorted cells were lysed in RLT buffer, after which RNA was extracted using a Qiagen RNeasy kit and kept at -80 degrees C.

What the work shows at the level of the full study, not this receptor alone: No ground truth was available to validate the repertoire findings for the naive and memory subsets. After error correction, over 95% of naive TCR sequences appeared only once, giving much steeper abundance distributions than memory subsets. TCR abundance followed a power law whose exponent differed between naive and memory subsets but was consistent across the three individuals. Single alpha or beta chain sequences, rather than paired alpha/beta receptors, were used to define clonotypes. RNA-based TCR counts may be influenced by expression changes linked to T cell activation and differentiation. In both CD4 and CD8 cells, going from naive through CM, EM and EMRA, the Gini index went up while Shannon and inverse Simpson diversity went down.

The method behind the library was UMI-ligation and nested PCR. To cover both TRBC1 and TRBC2, the beta constant-region primer consisted of an equimolar mix of two oligonucleotides. A single-stranded oligonucleotide bearing the SP2 primer plus a 12-nucleotide UMI was ligated onto the 3' end of the cDNA by T4 RNA ligase 1. Four rounds of PCR were used to amplify ligated cDNA, with nested alpha and beta constant-region primers being used together with the SP2 primer. Incubation of the ligation reaction was carried out at 16 degrees C for roughly 18-24 hours. PCR2 was usually performed as a SYBR Green qPCR and halted at a preset threshold so that over-amplification would not occur. Every purification after the first one was done using Agencourt AMPure XP magnetic beads. Libraries were quantified by Qubit and checked on a TapeStation, where a main peak was expected near 650 bp. Pooled libraries were sequenced on an Illumina MiSeq with v2 2x251 paired-end kits, typically giving about 0.95-2.2 million reads per sample. Libraries were pooled at approximately 3.6 nM per sample, and about 4.5-7.5% PhiX was added to improve cluster recognition. The original methods were these. Decombinator assigned V and J genes to Demultiplexor-processed FASTQ reads by tag matching, allowing a single base-pair mismatch. Collapsinator used UMIs to correct both sequencing errors and frequency errors arising from PCR heterogeneity. CDR3Translator translated TCRs and extracted CDR3s from the conserved cysteine to the FGXG phenylalanine, flagging non-productive sequences. Repertoires were subsampled to equal numbers of UMI-defined TCRs before Gini, Shannon entropy and inverse Simpson indices were calculated. Clonotype abundance distributions were fitted to a power law by maximum likelihood within the linear range. Similar UMI counts, unique TCR numbers and clonal distributions were obtained with the pipeline and with MIGEC on one naive CD8 sample. The repertoires were searched for roughly 7,900 CMV-associated CDR3 sequences that had been compiled from VDJdb and a published dataset. In TCRdb, the public reads were trimmed at Q25 with fastp and aligned with MiXCR, with productive beta chains retained. All rows with the same CDR3 protein become a single entry with the most common DNA and genes. The authors' filters were not applied to this entry. The sample includes over 20,000 distinct CDR3 sequences, with around 10% observed a single time. The biggest ten clones account for 18% of the sample.

Remarks on this clonotype: This receptor's antigen is unknown. Base qualities are not at hand, and no much larger clone is one base apart.

The receptor was isolated from a human donor in good health. The rearranged segments are TRBV7-2 and TRBJ2-1; the D gene cannot be resolved beyond TRBD1 or TRBD2, each matching 6 bases. Sequencing was done on a sample of central memory CD8+ T cells from blood. Read against the paper, the sample's cell subset or site label means: central memory, CD45RA- CD27+. In nucleotide form, the sequence is TGTGCCAGCAGCTTATTCTTGAGAAGGGGGGAAGACAATGAGCAGTTCTTC. Translated, it gives CASSLFLRRGEDNEQFF.